The 28 T cell receptor beta chains given below trace back to one sample, sequenced in a study of cytomegalovirus exposure and HLA in healthy donors (dated by TCRdb to about 2017). The method behind the library was the immunoSEQ multiplex PCR assay. For the multiplex PCR, a mixture combining 60 forward primers for TCR Vbeta segments and 13 reverse primers for TCR Jbeta segments was used. Entries here come from immuneACCESS through TCRdb and include only in-frame sequences with V and J called. Some clones fail to appear in such tables; in the studies checked, an unresolved V gene covers under half of the shortfall, and the cause of the remainder is unknown. In all, the sample holds 150,000 to 200,000 clones, and 60% to 80% of those were seen once. The ten largest clones represent roughly 3% of the sample. The material sequenced was PBMCs. The receptors derive from a female donor in good health and CMV-seronegative.

The gene calls are TRBV9 and TRBJ2-3, with D maybe TRBD1 (6 bases). V dropped 0 bases and J dropped 1 base, with 6 bases sitting between them. The CDR3 has 14 residues. Per germline, CDR1 SGDLS and CDR2 YYNGEE. CDR3 DNA sequence: TGTGCCAGCAGCGTAGACAGGGGCACAGATACGCAGTATTTT. It yields the protein CASSVDRGTDTQYF.

CDR3 amino acids: CASSFYSAPYEQYF. DNA of the CDR3: TGTGCCAGCAGCTTTTATAGCGCTCCCTACGAGCAGTACTTC. The gene calls are TRBV11-2 and TRBJ2-7, with a weak D call TRBD2 (5 bases). This CDR3 spans 14 amino acids. The germline V gene encodes CDR1 SGHAT and CDR2 FQNNGV. Trimming took 3 bases from V and 2 from J, leaving 11 bases between them.

The V gene is TRBV10-3, the J gene TRBJ2-7; D gene unclear. The CDR3 extends over 15 amino acids. Trimming cost V 0 bases and J 3 bases, with 12 bases left between them. Germline CDR1 reads ENHRY; CDR2 reads SYGVKD. Written as DNA, the CDR3 is TGTGCCATCAGTGAGTCATCTGGGCCGCTCTACGAGCAGTACTTC. It translates to CAISESSGPLYEQYF.

Note on this clone: Additional DNA sequences in this sample encode the identical CDR3. The J gene is TRBJ2-5, the V gene TRBV7-3, with 7 bases lining up with TRBD1. With 2 bases clipped from V and 5 bases from J, the junction kept 8 bases outside the gene matches. Germline CDR1 is SGHTA and CDR2 is FQGTGA. This CDR3 is built from 15 residues. The CDR3 sequence is CASSLWDSPRETQYF. The CDR3 region has the DNA TGTGCCAGCAGCTTATGGGACAGCCCTCGGGAGACCCAGTACTTC. The full variable domain, in which reference TRBV7-3 and TRBJ2-5 provide the parts outside the CDR3, is GAGVSQTPSNKVTEKGKYVELRCDPISGHTALYWYRQSLGQGPEFLIYFQGTGAADDSGLPNDRFFAVRPEGSVSTLKIQRTERGDSAVYLCASSLWDSPRETQYFGPGTRLLVL.

This chain joins TRBV9 and TRBJ1-5, with unresolved D. The V end lost 0 bases, the J end lost 0 bases, and 10 bases lay between the germline ends. The germline V gene has CDR1 SGDLS and CDR2 YYNGEE. This CDR3 has 16 residues. CDR3 nucleotides: TGTGCCAGCAGCGTAGAAGGCAGGTATAGCAATCAGCCCCAGCATTTT. Protein product: CASSVEGRYSNQPQHF. The full variable domain, rest sourced from reference TRBV9 and TRBJ1-5, is DSGVTQTPKHLITATGQRVTLRCSPRSGDLSVYWYQQSLDQGLQFLIQYYNGEERAKGNILERFSAQQFPDLHSELNLSSLELGDSALYFCASSVEGRYSNQPQHFGDGTRLSIL.

In its sample, this clone was seen a few times. This chain uses TRBV6-1 with TRBJ2-1, with D perhaps TRBD2 (6 bases). This CDR3 has 16 amino acids. The V and J ends lost 0 bases and 7 bases respectively, with 16 bases between them. The germline gives CDR1 MNHNS, CDR2 SASEGT. The CDR3: CASSEAGSTRWNEQFF. As DNA, the CDR3 is TGTGCCAGCAGTGAAGCCGGGAGCACCCGTTGGAATGAGCAGTTCTTC.

The chain carries TRBV30 and TRBJ2-1, with 12 bases aligning to TRBD2. CDR1 and CDR2 from the germline V gene are GTSNPN and SVGIG (reference sequence). V was pared by 1 base and J by 9 bases, with 7 bases of the junction left unmatched. The CDR3 length is 15 residues. CDR3 sequence (DNA): TGTGCCTGGAGTGGACTAGCGGGGGTTCCTAGTGAGCAGTTCTTC. Translated: CAWSGLAGVPSEQFF.

J is TRBJ2-1 and V is TRBV9; 10 nucleotides agree with TRBD2. The trim removed 2 bases at V and 5 bases at J, leaving 7 bases unmatched. CDR1 is SGDLS and CDR2 is YYNGEE in the germline V gene. The CDR3 spans 16 residues. CDR3 coding DNA: TGTGCCAGCAGCGTGAATGGAGCGGGGGGGCACAATGAGCAGTTCTTC. Translating it yields CASSVNGAGGHNEQFF.

This chain connects TRBV7-2 to TRBJ2-7; possibly TRBD1 for D (6 bases). The CDR3 totals 13 residues. V lost 0 bases, J lost 5 bases, and 8 bases lay in between. CDR1 and CDR2 (germline): SGHTA, FQGNSA. The CDR3 is CASSLADSHEQYF. The DNA of the CDR3 is TGTGCCAGCAGCTTAGCGGACAGCCACGAGCAGTACTTC.

As regards this clone: One end of the junction does not line up with germline, which may come from a read error. The chain uses TRBV28 and TRBJ2-1; weak D call: TRBD1 (6 bases). The CDR3 has 14 residues. Germline V gene sequence: CDR1 MDHEN, CDR2 SYDVKM. The CDR3 sequence is CASTSQQGLLKKVF. The DNA for the CDR3 is TGTGCCAGCACCTCGCAACAGGGTCTTCTTAAAAAGGTCTTC.

This chain connects TRBV29-1 to TRBJ2-5, with 8 bases matching TRBD2. The DNA end is more similar to TRBJ2-7, so the J call may be wrong. Germline CDR1 is SQVTM and CDR2 is ANQGSEA. The CDR3 runs 13 residues. The CDR3 here is CSVALTSAYEQYF. CDR3 nucleotides: TGCAGCGTTGCCCTGACTAGCGCTTACGAGCAGTACTTC.

This clone was counted between two and nine times. The CDR3 protein is CASSLSTGVNTEAFF. CDR3 nucleotides: TGTGCCAGCAGCTTGTCGACAGGGGTGAACACTGAAGCTTTCTTT. The chain links TRBV5-4 to TRBJ1-1; 8 bases agree with TRBD1. The V gene's germline CDR1 is SGHNT and CDR2 YYREEE (reference sequence). The junction had 2 bases not matched to a gene; V was cut back by 1 base and J by 0 bases. The length of the CDR3 is 15 residues.

This clone was seen just once. The rearrangement links TRBV9 to TRBJ2-5, with TRBD1 identical over 7 bases. The germline CDR1 and CDR2 sequences are SGDLS and YYNGEE. The V gene end was trimmed by 4 bases and the J gene end by 1 base; junction bases not matched to a gene: 1. The CDR3 is 13 amino acids. CDR3: CASSRQGQETQYF. The CDR3 DNA sequence: TGTGCCAGCAGCCGACAGGGCCAAGAGACCCAGTACTTC.

The J gene is TRBJ2-5, the V gene TRBV6-5, with 8 bases fitting TRBD2. The CDR3 contains 16 residues. Germline assignment: CDR1 MNHEY and CDR2 SVGAGI. V lost 3 bases and J lost 4; bases outside the gene matches: 10. CDR3 bases: TGTGCCAGCAGTTATACCGGGGGGGCTGAGGGAGAGACCCAGTACTTC. Translating gives CASSYTGGAEGETQYF.

The chain recombines TRBV4-1 with TRBJ2-5; D gene unclear. Germline V gives CDR1 MGHRA, CDR2 YSYEKL. The ends were cut back, 0 bases at V and 2 bases at J, with 7 bases in the middle. The CDR3 runs 14 residues. This CDR3 is CASSQEGRQETQYF. In DNA, the CDR3 is TGCGCCAGCAGCCAAGAAGGCAGGCAAGAGACCCAGTACTTC.

This clone was recorded once. V and J are TRBV30 and TRBJ2-3; TRBD1 aligns across 10 bases. J was trimmed by 4 bases and V by 3 bases; bases with no gene match: 7. Germline loops: CDR1 GTSNPN, CDR2 SVGIG (reference sequence). The CDR3 loop spans 15 amino acids. The CDR3 is CAWSAIGTGADTQYF. In nucleotides, the CDR3 is TGTGCCTGGAGCGCTATCGGGACAGGGGCAGATACGCAGTATTTT.

J is TRBJ1-2 and V is TRBV7-9; D remains unclear. Trimming took 5 bases from V and 7 from J, leaving 26 bases between them. This CDR3 has 17 residues. The germline V gene encodes CDR1 SEHNR and CDR2 FQNEAQ (reference sequence). The CDR3: CASSGRGTTGVLSGYTF. CDR3 in DNA: TGTGCCAGCAGCGGCCGGGGAACAACGGGAGTTTTATCTGGCTACACCTTC.

The chain has TRBV18 and TRBJ1-5; 9 bases are shared with TRBD1. The CDR3 spans 16 residues. Germline CDR1 is KGHSH and CDR2 is LQKENI. The V gene end was trimmed by 5 bases and the J gene end by 4 bases; junction bases not matched to a gene: 9. The CDR3 DNA reads as TGTGCCAGCTCATCGGCCGGGACAGGGATTAATCAGCCCCAGCATTTT. This gives the protein CASSSAGTGINQPQHF.

The gene calls are TRBV7-9 and TRBJ1-5; tentative D call: TRBD1 (5 bases). The V end was cut by 0 bases, the J end by 4 bases, with 13 bases between. The germline V gene encodes CDR1 SEHNR and CDR2 FQNEAQ (reference sequence). The CDR3 length is 16 residues. Written as DNA, the CDR3 is TGTGCCAGCAGCTTAGCCGGGACTTGGGGAAATCAGCCCCAGCATTTT. It encodes CASSLAGTWGNQPQHF.

CDR3: CASSPASRAQETQYF. The CDR3, as DNA: TGTGCCAGCAGCCCAGCCTCCAGGGCGCAAGAGACCCAGTACTTC. The chain is built from TRBV7-9 and TRBJ2-5; tentative D call: TRBD1 (5 bases). Germline V CDR1 and CDR2: SEHNR, FQNEAQ (reference sequence). This CDR3 has 15 amino acids. Trimming removed 5 bases at V and 2 bases at J, with 15 bases between.

The gene calls are TRBV5-4 and TRBJ2-5; TRBD1 aligns across 8 bases. V gave up 4 bases and J gave up 2 bases; unmatched junction bases: 4. The germline CDR1 and CDR2 sequences are SGHNT and YYREEE (reference sequence). The CDR3 is 14 amino acids. DNA for the CDR3: TGTGCCAGCAGCGGCGGGACAGGACAAGAGACCCAGTACTTC. Its protein product is CASSGGTGQETQYF.

This clone occurred once. The CDR3, as DNA: TGTGCCAGCAGCTTAGTTCCCCTAGCGGACACAGATACGCAGTATTTT. This gives the protein CASSLVPLADTDTQYF. V usage is TRBV11-2 and J usage is TRBJ2-3; 7 bases agree with TRBD2. The CDR3 is 16 residues long. Losses at the gene ends were 1 base for V and 2 bases for J; bases not matched to a gene: 6. Looked up from germline, CDR1 is SGHAT and CDR2 is FQNNGV.

This clone was observed a handful of times. V is TRBV7-2 and J is TRBJ2-6, with 9 bases that match TRBD2. The CDR3 contains 19 residues. In germline, CDR1 is SGHTA, CDR2 FQGNSA. V was clipped by 5 bases and J by 2 bases; unmatched bases: 13. CDR3 sequence: CASSAGGAVQKPGANVLTF. CDR3 nucleotide sequence: TGTGCCAGCAGCGCGGGGGGGGCAGTGCAAAAACCTGGGGCCAACGTCCTGACTTTC.

The genes are TRBV28 and TRBJ2-7; D perhaps matches TRBD2 (6 bases). This CDR3 comprises 15 residues. Germline V gene sequence: CDR1 MDHEN, CDR2 SYDVKM. Trimming shortened V by 6 bases and J by 5 bases, and 20 bases separated the two germline ends. Written as DNA, the CDR3 is TGTGCCAGCAGCCGTCCCCGCGGAGGGAACGACGAGCAGTACTTC. Translating gives CASSRPRGGNDEQYF.

The V gene is TRBV25-1, the J gene TRBJ2-3, with 7 nucleotides matching TRBD2. The length of the CDR3 is 14 residues. V was pared by 0 bases and J by 8 bases, with 5 bases of the junction left unmatched. Germline V gene data show CDR1 as MGHDK and CDR2 as SYGVNS. The CDR3 protein is CASSEYGGFVTQYF. The CDR3 coding sequence is TGTGCCAGCAGTGAATACGGGGGGTTTGTTACGCAGTATTTT.

In DNA form, the CDR3 reads TGTGCCAGCAGCTACAGGGCGGATAATTCACCCCTCCACTTT. It yields the protein CASSYRADNSPLHF. The chain employs TRBV6-4 and TRBJ1-6; D possibly corresponds to TRBD1 (6 bases). Between the trimmed V and J ends, which lost 6 bases and 5 bases, there was a span of 11 bases. Germline CDR1 is MRHNA and CDR2 is SNTAGT. The CDR3 runs to 14 residues.

In the case of this clone: At the DNA level, this CDR3 is encoded by other sequences in the same sample as well. The chain joins TRBV20-1 to TRBJ1-1; D may be TRBD1 (5 bases). The CDR3 has 11 residues. The germline V gene has CDR1 DFQATT and CDR2 SNEGSKA (reference sequence). With 5 bases removed from V and 4 bases from J, the gap between germline ends came to 8 bases. The CDR3 nucleotides are TGCAGTGCTGGACAAGGCACTGAAGCTTTCTTT. Residues: CSAGQGTEAFF.

The gene calls are TRBV7-9 and TRBJ1-1; D is unresolved. Per the germline V gene, CDR1 is SEHNR and CDR2 is FQNEAQ (reference sequence). V lost 1 base and J 0 bases, leaving 9 bases between the germline ends. CDR3 size: 15 residues. CDR3 nucleotides: TGTGCCAGCAGCTTAGGAGGCCCTATGAACACTGAAGCTTTCTTT. Translation gives CASSLGGPMNTEAFF.